The present T cell receptor beta chain was sequenced within a study of T cell repertoires in cytomegalovirus infection. TCRdb re-called the reads with MiXCR, one entry per CDR3 protein. The data show hundreds of thousands of distinct CDR3 sequences, less than 25% seen once. Germline V lookup: CDR1 SGHTA, CDR2 FQGNSA. The V and J ends lost 5 bases and 7 bases, in that order; junction bases with no gene match: 10. The CDR3 covers 15 residues. This clonotype was seen repeatedly, ten times or more. The rearrangement uses TRBV7-2 and TRBJ1-4, with 7 bases fitting TRBD1. This sequence was found in a human donor in good health (CMV status not recorded). Some clones in this sample may be carry-over from other donors' samples. Sequencing was carried out using CD8+ T cells from PBMCs. CDR3 amino acids: CASSINRGGGEKLFF. DNA of the CDR3: TGTGCCAGCAGCATAAACAGGGGAGGAGGTGAAAAACTGTTTTTT.